This T cell receptor beta chain was identified during a study of T cell repertoires in cytomegalovirus infection. Study details: Based on public TCR beta signatures, there were indications of CMV infection and of a matching HLA type. Study-level results: Cumulative frequency (of public TCR beta family members) identified carriers of CMV plus the relevant HLA. The ex vivo response showed dominance by HLA-C-restricted CMV-specific TCR beta clonotypes.

The CDR3 sequence is 13 residues long. The V end was cut by 6 bases, the J end by 3 bases, with 8 bases between. The germline CDR1 and CDR2 sequences are SNHLY and FYNNEI. TCRdb analysed the reads with MiXCR anew, one entry per CDR3 protein. The top ten clones hold roughly two thirds of a sample with approximately 70,000 distinct CDR3 sequences, approximately 20% of them seen once. Only a few counts were recorded for this clonotype. Its antigen is undetermined. This receptor was taken from a human donor in good health (CMV status not recorded). Some clones in this sample may be carry-over from other donors' samples. The chain carries TRBV2 and TRBJ2-2; D is ambiguous. The sample consisted of CD8+ T cells from cultured PBMCs, taken from culture after CMV antigen stimulation. CDR3 loop: CASRDGDTGELFF. CDR3 nucleotides: TGTGCCAGCAGGGACGGTGACACCGGGGAGCTGTTTTTT.